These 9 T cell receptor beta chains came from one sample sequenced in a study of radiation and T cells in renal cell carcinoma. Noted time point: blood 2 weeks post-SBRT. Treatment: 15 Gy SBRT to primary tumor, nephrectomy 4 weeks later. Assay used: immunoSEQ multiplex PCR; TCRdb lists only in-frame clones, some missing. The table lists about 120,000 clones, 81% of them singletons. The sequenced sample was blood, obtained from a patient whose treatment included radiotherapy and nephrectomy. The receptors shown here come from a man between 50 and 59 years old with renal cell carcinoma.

CDR3 sequence: CASSPLTGGNTIYF. The DNA for the CDR3 is TGTGCCAGCAGTCCCCTGACAGGCGGAAACACCATATATTTT. V gene TRBV6-5 combines with J gene TRBJ1-3, with a possible D match to TRBD1 (6 bases). This CDR3 comprises 14 residues. The ends were cut back, 5 bases at V and 4 bases at J, with 12 bases in the middle. CDR1 is MNHEY and CDR2 is SVGAGI in the germline V gene.

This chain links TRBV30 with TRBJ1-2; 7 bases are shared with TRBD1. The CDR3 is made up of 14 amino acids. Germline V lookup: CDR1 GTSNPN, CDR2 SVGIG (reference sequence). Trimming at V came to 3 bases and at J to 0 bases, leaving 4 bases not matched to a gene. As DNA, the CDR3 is TGTGCCTGGAGCGAACAGGGGCCTAACTATGGCTACACCTTC. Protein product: CAWSEQGPNYGYTF.

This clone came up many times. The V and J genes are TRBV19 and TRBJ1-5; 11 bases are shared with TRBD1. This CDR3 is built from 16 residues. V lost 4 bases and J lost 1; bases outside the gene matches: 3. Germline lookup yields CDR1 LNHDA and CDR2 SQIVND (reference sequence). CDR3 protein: CASSRGQGVSNQPQHF. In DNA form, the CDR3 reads TGTGCCAGTAGTAGGGGACAGGGGGTGAGCAATCAGCCCCAGCATTTT.

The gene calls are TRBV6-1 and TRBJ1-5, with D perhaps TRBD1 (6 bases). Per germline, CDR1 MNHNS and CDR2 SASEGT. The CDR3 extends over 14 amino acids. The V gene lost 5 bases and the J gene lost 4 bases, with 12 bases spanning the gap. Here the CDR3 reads CASSWTRGNQPQHF. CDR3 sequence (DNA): TGTGCCAGCAGTTGGACAAGGGGGAATCAGCCCCAGCATTTT.

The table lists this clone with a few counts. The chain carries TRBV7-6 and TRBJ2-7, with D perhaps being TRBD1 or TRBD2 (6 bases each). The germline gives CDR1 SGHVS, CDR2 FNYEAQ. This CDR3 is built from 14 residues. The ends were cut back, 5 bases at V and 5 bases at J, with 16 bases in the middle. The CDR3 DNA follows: TGTGCCAGCAGCCTACGATACAGGGAGGACGAGCAGTACTTC. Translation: CASSLRYREDEQYF. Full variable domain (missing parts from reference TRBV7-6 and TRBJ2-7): GAGVSQSPRYKVTKRGQDVALRCDPISGHVSLYWYRQALGQGPEFLTYFNYEAQQDKSGLPNDRFSAERPEGSISTLTIQRTEQRDSAMYRCASSLRYREDEQYFGPGTRLTVT.

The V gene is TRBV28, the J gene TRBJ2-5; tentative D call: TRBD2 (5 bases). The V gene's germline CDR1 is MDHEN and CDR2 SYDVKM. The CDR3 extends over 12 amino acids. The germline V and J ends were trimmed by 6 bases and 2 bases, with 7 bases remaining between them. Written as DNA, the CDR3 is TGTGCCAGCAGCAGCGGTCAAGAGACCCAGTACTTC. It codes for CASSSGQETQYF.

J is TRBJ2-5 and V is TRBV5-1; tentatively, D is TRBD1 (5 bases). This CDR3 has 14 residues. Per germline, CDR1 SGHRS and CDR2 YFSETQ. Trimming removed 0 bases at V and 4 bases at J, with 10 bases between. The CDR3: CASSLGAGSETQYF. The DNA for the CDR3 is TGCGCCAGCAGCTTGGGTGCAGGGTCAGAGACCCAGTACTTC.

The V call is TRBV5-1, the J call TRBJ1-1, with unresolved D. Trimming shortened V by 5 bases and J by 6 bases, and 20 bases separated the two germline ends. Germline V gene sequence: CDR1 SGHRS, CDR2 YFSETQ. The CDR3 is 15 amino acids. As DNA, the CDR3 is TGCGCCAGCAGTTGGTCTTCCCCGGGCGACGCTGAAGCTTTCTTT. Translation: CASSWSSPGDAEAFF.

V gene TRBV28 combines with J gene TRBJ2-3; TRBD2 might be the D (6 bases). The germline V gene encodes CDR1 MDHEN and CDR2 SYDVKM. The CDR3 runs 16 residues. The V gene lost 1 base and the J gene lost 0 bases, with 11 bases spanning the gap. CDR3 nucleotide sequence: TGTGCCAGCAGTTTATCCGATGGGGGGAGCACAGATACGCAGTATTTT. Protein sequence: CASSLSDGGSTDTQYF.